This T cell receptor beta chain emerged from a study of blood T cell repertoires in COVID-19. Recruited during active infection, patients (from Seattle) were subsequently followed longitudinally. This clone was observed once. Germline-derived CDR1 and CDR2 are SGHDT and YYEEEE. The V gene lost 4 bases and the J gene lost 4 bases, with 19 bases spanning the gap. CDR3 length: 16 amino acids. Per the authors' pipeline: Cell counts per sample came from amplifying reference gene primers. Method: immunoSEQ multiplex PCR; TCRdb's copy keeps in-frame clones and lacks some. V and J calls and clone size come straight from that table; D and trimming were deduced from the DNA. Found here are 330,000 or so clones, more than 70% of them singletons; the top ten hold approximately 4.1%.

V gene TRBV5-6 combines with J gene TRBJ2-3; D is perhaps TRBD1 (6 bases). The receptor's source is an older woman with COVID-19, enrolled during active disease. Sequencing input: peripheral blood. The CDR3, as DNA: TGTGCCAGCAGCCCCCAAGGTAGGGCAGGGGCAGATACGCAGTATTTT. Protein: CASSPQGRAGADTQYF.